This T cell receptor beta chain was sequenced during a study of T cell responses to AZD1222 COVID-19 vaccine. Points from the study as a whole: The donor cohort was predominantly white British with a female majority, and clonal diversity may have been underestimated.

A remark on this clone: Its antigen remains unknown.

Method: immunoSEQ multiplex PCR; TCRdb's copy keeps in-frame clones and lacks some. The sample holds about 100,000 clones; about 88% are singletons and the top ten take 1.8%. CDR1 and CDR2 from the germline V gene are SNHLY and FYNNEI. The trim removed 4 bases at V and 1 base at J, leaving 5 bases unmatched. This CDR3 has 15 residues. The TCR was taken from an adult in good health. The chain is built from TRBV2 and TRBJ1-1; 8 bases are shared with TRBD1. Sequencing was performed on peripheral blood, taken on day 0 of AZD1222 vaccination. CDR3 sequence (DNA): TGTGCCAGCAGTGTCAACAGGGGGTCGAACACTGAAGCTTTCTTT. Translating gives CASSVNRGSNTEAFF.